The rows below give T cell receptor beta chains drawn from one sample of a study of blood T cell repertoires in COVID-19. Data came from immunoSEQ multiplex PCR; TCRdb stores just in-frame clones and leaves some out. The sample lists 310,000 or so clones; approximately 90% were seen once. Sequenced sample: PBMCs or T cells enriched from blood (not recorded which). These receptors were collected from a woman in her late teens or twenties who had recovered from COVID-19. CDR3s leave out the opening cysteine and the closing phenylalanine or tryptophan. Fields, in order: clone size, V gene, CDR3 protein. Size tells how often a clone was seen (once, few, many) or the class of an expanded clone, and some rows leave it out.

>NA|TRBV6-5
ASSYRRDSNQPQH
>NA|TRBV6-5
ASSYLSQGDSAEAF
>NA|TRBV28
ASSFGPRGYVNTEAF
>NA|TRBV4-2
ASSQVRSNQPQH
>once|TRBV6-1
ASSERLAGKGETQY
>NA|TRBV9
ASSGIRAGGTYNEQF
>NA|TRBV7-9
ASSSQVPQY
>NA|TRBV14
ASSQDLANPYT
>NA|TRBV7-9
ASRQKSASEAGTHNEQF
>NA|TRBV4-3
ASSPGGQGDTEAF
>NA|TRBV5-1
ASSLEAGIAEAF
>NA|TRBV28
ASSSSGTGVVKLF
>NA|TRBV7-6
ASSLERGDYNEQF
>NA|TRBV5-1
ASSLTSGGAPPGELF